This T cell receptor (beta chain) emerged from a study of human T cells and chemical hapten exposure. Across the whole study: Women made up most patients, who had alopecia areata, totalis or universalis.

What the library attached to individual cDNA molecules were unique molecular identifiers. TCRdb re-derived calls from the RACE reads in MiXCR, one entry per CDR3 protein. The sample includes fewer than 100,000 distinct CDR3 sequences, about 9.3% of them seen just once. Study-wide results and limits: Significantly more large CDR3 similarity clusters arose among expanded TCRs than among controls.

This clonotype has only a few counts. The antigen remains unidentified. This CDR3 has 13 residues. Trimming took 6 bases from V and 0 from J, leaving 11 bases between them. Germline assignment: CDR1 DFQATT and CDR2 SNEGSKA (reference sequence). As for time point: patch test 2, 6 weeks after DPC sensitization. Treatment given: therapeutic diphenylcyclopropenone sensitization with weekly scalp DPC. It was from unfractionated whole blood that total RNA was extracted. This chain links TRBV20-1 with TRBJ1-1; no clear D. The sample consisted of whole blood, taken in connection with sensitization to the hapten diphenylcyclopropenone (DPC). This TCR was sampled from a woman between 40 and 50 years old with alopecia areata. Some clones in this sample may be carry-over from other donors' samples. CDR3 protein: CSAQTNLNTEAFF. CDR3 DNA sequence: TGCAGTGCGCAGACAAACTTGAACACTGAAGCTTTCTTT.